These T cell receptor beta chains were read from a single sample in a study of CD8 T cells in ankylosing spondylitis. TCRdb called the 5' RACE reads again in MiXCR, with one record for every CDR3 protein. Of about 700,000 distinct CDR3 sequences listed, roughly 19% were seen once; the top ten hold about a fifth. Sequencing used blood, either unsorted or a sorted T cell fraction (not recorded which). The receptors derive from a male donor with ankylosing spondylitis. Both conserved end residues are part of each CDR3. D genes are given only for firm matches. Clone size is stated in some rows and not others, as once, few, many or a class when expanded.

TRBJ2-4 - TRBV28 TRBD2 CASSFSSGRFRYIQYF TGTGCCAGCAGTTTTAGTAGCGGGAGGTTTAGATACATTCAGTACTTC
TRBJ2-7 few TRBV4-1 - CASSQVSGLAYEQYF TGCGCCAGCAGCCAAGTATCGGGGTTGGCCTACGAGCAGTACTTC
TRBJ2-5 few TRBV12-3/TRBV12-4 TRBD2 CASSTSGRDVETQYF TGTGCCAGCAGTACTAGCGGGAGGGATGTAGAGACCCAGTACTTC
TRBJ2-3 - TRBV20-1 - CSASVWEQEDTQYF TGCAGTGCTAGTGTCTGGGAACAGGAAGATACGCAGTATTTT
TRBJ2-1 many TRBV5-1 - CASSLDGGSYNEQFF TGCGCCAGCAGCTTGGACGGAGGATCCTACAATGAGCAGTTCTTC
TRBJ2-2 - TRBV2 - CASSVETATGELFF TGTGCCAGCAGTGTGGAGACTGCAACCGGGGAGCTGTTTTTT
TRBJ1-1 few TRBV7-9 - CASSEDSLRAFF TGTGCCAGCAGCGAGGACAGTTTGCGTGCTTTCTTT
TRBJ2-1 - TRBV4-1 - CASSVSGPGPYNEQFF TGCGCCAGCAGCGTTAGCGGCCCAGGACCCTACAATGAGCAGTTCTTC
TRBJ2-7 few TRBV28 TRBD2 CAILSGSSYEQYF TGTGCCATCCTTAGCGGGAGCTCCTACGAGCAGTACTTC
TRBJ1-2 - TRBV27 - CASSFSGQYYGYTF TGTGCCAGCAGTTTCTCAGGACAGTACTATGGCTACACCTTC
TRBJ2-3 - TRBV2 TRBD2 CASSVYLAGGTGSDTQYF TGTGCCAGCAGTGTGTACCTAGCGGGAGGCACGGGATCCGATACGCAGTATTTT